The 3 T cell receptor beta chains given below trace back to one sample, sequenced in a study of technical replicates of blood from several donors (dated by TCRdb to between 2016 and 2019). The library was built by means of the immunoSEQ multiplex PCR assay. This is the immuneACCESS table as TCRdb keeps it, with only in-frame sequences that have V and J called. A part of the clones is gone; compared with another copy, unresolved V genes explain less than half, and the rest is unexplained. This sample has about 80,000 clones in its table, and roughly 90% of those were observed once. Roughly 0.4% of the sample comes from the top ten. The material sequenced was T cells isolated from PBMCs. Every receptor here comes from a human donor in good health.

The rearrangement joins TRBV4-1 to TRBJ1-4; perhaps TRBD1 as D (5 bases). V was pared by 2 bases and J by 5 bases, with 12 bases between. CDR3 length equals 15 residues. Germline V lookup: CDR1 MGHRA, CDR2 YSYEKL. In nucleotides, the CDR3 is TGCGCCAGCAGCCAAAGACAGTCATTGAATGAAAAACTGTTTTTT. Its translation is CASSQRQSLNEKLFF.

This sequence joins TRBV2 and TRBJ2-2, with 8 bases fitting TRBD2. V dropped 6 bases and J dropped 4; count of bases not matched to a gene: 4. CDR1 and CDR2 (germline): SNHLY, FYNNEI. The CDR3 runs 14 residues. CDR3 amino acids: CASSGTSFTGELFF. The CDR3 coding sequence is TGTGCCAGCAGCGGGACTAGTTTCACCGGGGAGCTGTTTTTT.

CDR3 protein: CASSESAGLSSYNEQFF. The CDR3 DNA reads TGTGCCAGCAGTGAGTCAGCGGGCCTAAGCTCCTACAATGAGCAGTTCTTC. The chain has TRBV6-4 and TRBJ2-1; TRBD2 is a possible D gene (6 bases). The CDR3 totals 17 residues. CDR1 is MRHNA and CDR2 is SNTAGT in the germline V gene. The V end lost 3 bases, the J end lost 0 bases, and 15 bases lay between the germline ends.